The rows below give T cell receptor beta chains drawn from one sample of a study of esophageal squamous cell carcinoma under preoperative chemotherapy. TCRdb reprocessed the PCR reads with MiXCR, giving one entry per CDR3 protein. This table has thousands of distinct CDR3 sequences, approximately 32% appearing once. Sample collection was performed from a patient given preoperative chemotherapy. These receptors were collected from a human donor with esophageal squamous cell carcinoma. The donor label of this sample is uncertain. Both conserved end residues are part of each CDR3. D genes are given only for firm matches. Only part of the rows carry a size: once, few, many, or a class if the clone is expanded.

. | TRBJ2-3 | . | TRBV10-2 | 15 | CARTITSWGQNIQYF | TGCGCCAGGACAATAACCTCATGGGGCCAAAACATTCAGTACTTT
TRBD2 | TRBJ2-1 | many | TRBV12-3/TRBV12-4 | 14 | CASTSGGRGETQFF | TGTGCCAGCACTTCTGGCGGGAGAGGCGAGACCCAGTTCTTC
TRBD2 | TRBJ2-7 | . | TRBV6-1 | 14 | CASSWTSGRGSQYF | TGTGCCAGCAGCTGGACTAGCGGTCGAGGGAGCCAGTACTTC
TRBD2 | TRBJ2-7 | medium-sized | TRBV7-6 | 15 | CASSLEIGGKFEQYF | TGTGCCAGCAGCTTAGAAATCGGGGGGAAATTCGAGCAGTACTTC
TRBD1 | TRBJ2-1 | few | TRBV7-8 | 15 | CASSPFGTGYNEQFF | TGTGCCAGCAGCCCGTTCGGGACAGGCTACAATGAGCAGTTCTTC
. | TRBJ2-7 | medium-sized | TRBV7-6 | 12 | CASSSGEYEQYF | TGTGCCAGCAGCTCTGGAGAATACGAGCAGTACTTC
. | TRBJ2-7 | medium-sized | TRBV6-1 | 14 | CASRDGTQYNEQYF | TGTGCCAGCAGGGACGGGACTCAGTACAATGAGCAGTACTTC
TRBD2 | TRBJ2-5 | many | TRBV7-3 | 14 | CASSPRGDAETQYF | TGTGCCAGCAGCCCCCGGGGGGACGCGGAGACCCAGTACTTC
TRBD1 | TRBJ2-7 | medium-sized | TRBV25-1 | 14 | CASSVRGISYEQYF | TGTGCCAGCAGTGTCAGGGGGATCTCCTACGAGCAGTACTTC
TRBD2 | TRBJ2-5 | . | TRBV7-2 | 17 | CGSSKEGGLAGGKTQYF | TGTGGCAGCAGCAAAGAGGGGGGACTGGCGGGAGGAAAGACCCAGTACTTC
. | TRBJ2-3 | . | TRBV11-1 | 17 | CARSSAPQWGLGDTQYF | TGTGCCAGGAGCTCAGCGCCCCAGTGGGGGCTCGGGGATACGCAGTATTTT
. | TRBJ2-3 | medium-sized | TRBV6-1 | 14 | CASMTQGSADTQYF | TGTGCCAGCATGACACAGGGCTCGGCGGATACGCAGTATTTT
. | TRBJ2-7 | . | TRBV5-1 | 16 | CASSLLARGRGNEQYF | TGCGCCAGCTCTCTCCTCGCTAGGGGGAGGGGCAATGAGCAGTACTTC
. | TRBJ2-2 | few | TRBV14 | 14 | CASSRGLHTGELFF | TGTGCCAGCAGCCGGGGGTTGCACACCGGGGAGCTGTTTTTT
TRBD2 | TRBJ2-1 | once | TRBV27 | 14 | CASSSGSQGNEQFF | TGTGCCAGCTCTAGCGGGAGTCAGGGGAATGAGCAGTTCTTC
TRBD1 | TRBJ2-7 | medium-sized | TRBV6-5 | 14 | CASSTGGRSYEQYF | TGTGCCAGCAGTACAGGGGGCAGGTCCTACGAGCAGTACTTC
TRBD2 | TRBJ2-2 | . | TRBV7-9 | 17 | CASSLSTSGRAPGELFF | TGTGCCAGCAGTCTCTCGACTAGCGGGAGGGCCCCCGGGGAGCTGTTTTTT
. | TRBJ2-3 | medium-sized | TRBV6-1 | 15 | CASSLGVSRGDTQYF | TGTGCCAGCAGCCTCGGGGTTAGCCGGGGGGATACGCAGTATTTT
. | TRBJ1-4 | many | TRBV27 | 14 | CASSLAGQASKLFF | TGTGCCAGCAGTTTGGCCGGCCAGGCCTCAAAACTGTTTTTT
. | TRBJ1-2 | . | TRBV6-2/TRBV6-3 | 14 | CASSYSTRFYGYTF | TGTGCCAGCAGTTACTCGACAAGGTTCTATGGCTACACCTTC
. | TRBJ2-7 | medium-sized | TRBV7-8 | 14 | CASSLWGDTYEQYF | TGTGCCAGCAGCCTGTGGGGGGACACCTACGAGCAGTACTTC
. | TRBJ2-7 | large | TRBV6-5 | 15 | CASSLVAGGVYEQYF | TGTGCCAGCAGTTTAGTCGCAGGGGGGGTCTACGAGCAGTACTTC
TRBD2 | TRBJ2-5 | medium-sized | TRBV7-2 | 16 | CASSLTSGRARETQYF | TGTGCCAGCAGCTTAACTAGCGGGAGGGCCAGGGAGACCCAGTACTTC
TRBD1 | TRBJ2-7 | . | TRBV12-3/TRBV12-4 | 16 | CASTLKGTGDADGQYF | TGTGCCAGCACCCTAAAGGGGACAGGAGACGCCGACGGGCAGTACTTC
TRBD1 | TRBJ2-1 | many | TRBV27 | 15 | CASSILGQGAYEQFF | TGTGCCAGCAGTATTCTGGGGCAGGGGGCGTACGAGCAGTTCTTC
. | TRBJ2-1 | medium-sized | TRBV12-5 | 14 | CASVVDSSYNEQFF | TGTGCTAGTGTTGTGGACTCCTCCTACAATGAGCAGTTCTTC
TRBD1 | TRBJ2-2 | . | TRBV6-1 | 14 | CASRRQGNTGELFF | TGTGCCAGCAGACGACAGGGGAACACCGGGGAGCTGTTTTTT
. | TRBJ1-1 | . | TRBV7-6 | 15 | CASGLGAEMNTEAFF | TGTGCCAGCGGCTTAGGGGCGGAGATGAACACTGAGGCTTTCTTT
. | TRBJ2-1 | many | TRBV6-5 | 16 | CASSSPTTGFSYEQFF | TGTGCCAGCAGTTCCCCGACGACAGGATTCTCCTACGAGCAGTTCTTC
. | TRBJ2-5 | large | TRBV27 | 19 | CASSLFARGILGAQETQYF | TGTGCCAGCAGTCTCTTTGCGCGGGGGATCCTGGGGGCACAAGAGACCCAGTACTTC
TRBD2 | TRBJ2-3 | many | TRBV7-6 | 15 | CASSLAAGDADTQYF | TGTGCCAGCAGCTTAGCAGCGGGAGACGCAGATACGCAGTATTTT
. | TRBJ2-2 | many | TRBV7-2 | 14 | CASSLEGNTGELFF | TGTGCCAGCAGCTTAGAGGGCAACACCGGGGAGCTGTTTTTT
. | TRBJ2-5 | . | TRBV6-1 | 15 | CASSEEARCYNEQDF | TGTGCCAGCAGTGAAGAGGCGCGGTGCTACAATGAGCAGGACTTC
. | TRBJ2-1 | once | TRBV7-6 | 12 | CAGSLIGAERFF | TGTGCCGGCAGCTTGATCGGGGCTGAGCGGTTCTTC
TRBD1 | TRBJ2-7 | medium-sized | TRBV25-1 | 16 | CASSEFGRGRSSEQYF | TGTGCCAGCAGTGAATTTGGCAGGGGGCGCTCTAGCGAGCAGTACTTC
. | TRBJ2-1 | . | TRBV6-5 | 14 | CATSWDREGNEQFF | TGTGCCACCAGTTGGGACCGAGAGGGAAATGAGCAGTTCTTC
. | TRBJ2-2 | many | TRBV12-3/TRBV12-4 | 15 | CASSSGPRPTGELFF | TGTGCCAGCAGCTCGGGACCCCGACCCACCGGGGAGCTGTTTTTT
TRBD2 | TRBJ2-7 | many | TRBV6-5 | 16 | CASRGRERGDSYEQYF | TGTGCCAGCAGGGGGCGGGAGAGGGGCGACTCCTACGAGCAGTACTTC
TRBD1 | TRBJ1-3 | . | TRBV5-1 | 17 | CAGSFGTGVSSGNTIYF | TGCGCCGGCAGCTTTGGGACAGGGGTCAGCTCTGGAAACACCATATATTTT